Listed here are 26 T cell receptor beta chains from one sample, sequenced in a study of immune evolution from preneoplasia to lung adenocarcinoma. Here immunoSEQ multiplex PCR was the method, and the copy in TCRdb shows in-frame clones only, minus some. Seen here are about 9,000 clones, 70% to 90% observed once, and the top ten hold 5.5% to 7.5%. Sequencing was performed on FFPE minimally invasive lung adenocarcinoma tissue. Receptors were obtained from a person aged 65 to 79 with lung adenocarcinoma.

The chain carries TRBV7-3 and TRBJ1-1; D remains unclear. Germline loops: CDR1 SGHTA, CDR2 FQGTGA. Trimming removed 1 base at V and 5 bases at J, with 8 bases between. The CDR3 sequence is 13 residues long. The CDR3 region is CASSLKRGTEAFF. In nucleotides, the CDR3 is TGTGCCAGCAGCTTAAAACGTGGGACTGAAGCTTTCTTT.

This chain connects TRBV18 to TRBJ2-7; no reliable D call. Germline V CDR1 and CDR2: KGHSH, LQKENI. The CDR3 is made up of 14 amino acids. V lost 2 bases and J lost 1, with 9 bases in between. In DNA form, the CDR3 reads TGTGCCAGCTCACCAGGCCGCCAATCCTACGAGCAGTACTTC. Protein: CASSPGRQSYEQYF.

The V call is TRBV5-1, the J call TRBJ1-1; 9 bases map to TRBD1. With 4 bases clipped from V and 5 bases from J, the junction kept 6 bases outside the gene matches. The V gene's germline CDR1 is SGHRS and CDR2 YFSETQ. CDR3 length equals 14 residues. The CDR3 nucleotides are TGCGCCAGCAGCCCACAGGGGGCGCGAACTGAAGCTTTCTTT. Translating it yields CASSPQGARTEAFF.

This clone has only one observation. The rearrangement joins TRBV2 to TRBJ2-2; either TRBD1 or TRBD2 may supply D (5 bases each). Trimming took 8 bases from V and 7 from J, leaving 8 bases between them. Germline CDR1 reads SNHLY; CDR2 reads FYNNEI. The CDR3 sequence is 11 residues long. In DNA, the CDR3 is TGTGCCAGCGGGGGTTTCGGGGAGCTGTTTTTT. Protein product: CASGGFGELFF.

The chain combines TRBV6-1 with TRBJ1-4; D uncertain. Trimming took 6 bases from V and 6 from J, leaving 14 bases between them. Germline V gene lookup returns CDR1 MNHNS and CDR2 SASEGT. The CDR3 has 14 amino acids. For the CDR3, the DNA is TGTGCCAGCAGGTCCGATGTCTGGGATGAAAAACTGTTTTTT. Its translation is CASRSDVWDEKLFF.

CDR3 DNA: TGTGCCAGCAGTTTTTTAGGCAACACCGGGGAGCTGTTTTTT. Amino acid sequence: CASSFLGNTGELFF. The J gene is TRBJ2-2, the V gene TRBV27; the D is unclear. Germline V gives CDR1 MNHEY, CDR2 SMNVEV (reference sequence). The V gene lost 3 bases and the J gene lost 2 bases, with 7 bases spanning the gap. The CDR3 covers 14 residues.

The J gene is TRBJ2-5, the V gene TRBV10-3; 8 nucleotides line up with TRBD2. Germline lookup yields CDR1 ENHRY and CDR2 SYGVKD. The CDR3 extends over 14 amino acids. Trimming cost V 8 bases and J 4 bases; bases outside gene matches: 9. The CDR3 coding sequence is TGTGCCATCGGAAGCGGGGGAGCAGGAGAGACCCAGTACTTC. It yields the protein CAIGSGGAGETQYF.

This chain connects TRBV19 to TRBJ1-5, with 8 bases matching TRBD1. The germline V gene has CDR1 LNHDA and CDR2 SQIVND (reference sequence). The junction had 13 bases not matched to a gene; V was cut back by 9 bases and J by 6 bases. The length of the CDR3 is 15 residues. The CDR3 reads CASRPLRTGFQPQHF. For the CDR3, the DNA is TGTGCCAGCCGTCCCCTCCGGACAGGGTTTCAGCCCCAGCATTTT.

The chain has TRBV7-8 and TRBJ2-7, with D possibly being TRBD1 (5 bases). Looked up from germline, CDR1 is SGHVS and CDR2 is FQNEAQ. Trimming removed 0 bases from V and 0 bases from J, with 12 bases in between. CDR3 length equals 16 residues. The CDR3 is CASSLAEWQGSYEQYF. The CDR3 region has the DNA TGTGCCAGCAGCTTAGCGGAGTGGCAGGGCTCCTACGAGCAGTACTTC.

This chain uses TRBV2 with TRBJ1-1, with D maybe TRBD1 (5 bases). Trimming cost V 10 bases and J 11 bases, with 20 bases left between them. The germline gives CDR1 SNHLY, CDR2 FYNNEI. CDR3 length: 12 residues. The CDR3 DNA sequence: TGTGCCACAACTACGGGACCCCACGGGGCTTTCTTT. Translating it yields CATTTGPHGAFF.

The genes are TRBV5-6 and TRBJ2-3; D not certain. This CDR3 has 12 amino acids. Trimming left V 3 bases short and J 4 bases short, with 6 bases between. In germline, CDR1 is SGHDT, CDR2 YYEEEE. CDR3 loop: CASSSKPDTQYF. For the CDR3, the DNA is TGTGCCAGCAGCTCTAAACCAGATACGCAGTATTTT.

The chain has TRBV7-8 and TRBJ1-5, with a weak D call TRBD1 (6 bases). V was pared by 7 bases and J by 6 bases, with 19 bases between. The CDR3 runs 15 residues. The germline V gene has CDR1 SGHVS and CDR2 FQNEAQ. The CDR3 region is CASILGRGRGQPQHF. CDR3 nucleotide sequence: TGTGCCAGCATCCTGGGTCGGGGGCGCGGTCAGCCCCAGCATTTT.

This chain links TRBV7-9 with TRBJ1-2; a possible D gene is TRBD1 (5 bases). Trimming took off 2 bases at V and 3 bases at J, with 10 bases between the two ends. The CDR3 spans 14 residues. Germline loops: CDR1 SEHNR, CDR2 FQNEAQ (reference sequence). The CDR3 region has the DNA TGTGCCAGCAGCTTACGCGGGGGATACTATGGCTACACCTTC. It translates to CASSLRGGYYGYTF.

This clone was counted once. CDR3 sequence reads: CASSSTPGGHETQYF. The CDR3 nucleotides read TGTGCCAGCAGCTCGACCCCGGGGGGCCATGAGACCCAGTACTTC. The rearrangement joins TRBV7-9 to TRBJ2-5; tentatively, D is TRBD2 (7 bases). Germline CDR1 SEHNR, CDR2 FQNEAQ (reference sequence). The CDR3 loop spans 15 amino acids. With 4 bases removed from V and 5 bases from J, the gap between germline ends came to 17 bases.

The CDR3 protein is CAWSPTGNTEAFF. In DNA form, the CDR3 reads TGTGCCTGGAGCCCCACCGGGAACACTGAAGCTTTCTTT. The chain couples TRBV30 to TRBJ1-1; D is ambiguous. V was shortened by 3 bases and J by 1 base, with 9 bases between the two germline ends. This CDR3 region has 13 residues. The V gene's germline CDR1 is GTSNPN and CDR2 SVGIG (reference sequence).

V is TRBV5-1 and J is TRBJ2-1, with 11 bases fitting TRBD2. The germline CDR1 and CDR2 sequences are SGHRS and YFSETQ. The CDR3 loop spans 16 amino acids. V shed 3 bases, J shed 7 bases, and the junction held 9 bases outside the gene matches. CDR3 nucleotides: TGCGCCAGCAGCTCTTATAGCGGGGGGGCTCGGAATGAGCAGTTCTTC. Translated, it gives CASSSYSGGARNEQFF.

A note on this clone: Other DNA sequences in the sample encode the same CDR3. V and J are TRBV6-5 and TRBJ2-1; TRBD2 agrees at 8 bases. Germline CDR1 reads MNHEY; CDR2 reads SVGAGI. J was trimmed by 6 bases and V by 2 bases; bases with no gene match: 6. The CDR3 runs to 15 residues. The CDR3 bases are TGTGCCAGCAGTTACGTGGCGGGGGGACTCAATGAGCAGTTCTTC. Protein product: CASSYVAGGLNEQFF.

The rearrangement links TRBV29-1 to TRBJ2-7; possibly TRBD1 for D (5 bases). Germline-derived CDR1 and CDR2 are SQVTM and ANQGSEA. This CDR3 spans 13 amino acids. V dropped 6 bases and J dropped 7 bases, with 19 bases sitting between them. CDR3 DNA sequence: TGCAGCGTCGCCCTGGACACGGTGGTGGAGCAGTACTTC. Translated, it gives CSVALDTVVEQYF.

This clone was seen only a few times. This sequence joins TRBV2 and TRBJ2-2, with D unclear. Between the trimmed V and J ends, which lost 3 bases and 4 bases, there was a span of 6 bases. This CDR3 has 13 residues. The germline CDR1 and CDR2 sequences are SNHLY and FYNNEI. The CDR3: CASSDTGTGELFF. The CDR3 nucleotides are TGTGCCAGCAGTGATACGGGCACCGGGGAGCTGTTTTTT.

The rearrangement links TRBV7-8 to TRBJ1-2, with D uncertain. The V gene's germline CDR1 is SGHVS and CDR2 FQNEAQ. V shed 4 bases and J shed 6 bases, with 15 bases lying between them. CDR3 length: 14 residues. The CDR3 nucleotides are TGTGCCAGCAGCTATGGTCCATGGCCGAATGGCTACACCTTC. This sequence encodes CASSYGPWPNGYTF. The variable domain in full, completed from reference TRBV7-8 and TRBJ1-2, reads GAGVSQSPRYKVAKRGQDVALRCDPISGHVSLFWYQQALGQGPEFLTYFQNEAQLDKSGLPSDRFFAERPEGSVSTLKIQRTQQEDSAVYLCASSYGPWPNGYTFGSGTRLTVV.

The chain links TRBV6-6 to TRBJ1-2; 9 bases fit TRBD1. Germline V gene sequence: CDR1 MNHNY, CDR2 SVGAGI (reference sequence). V dropped 8 bases and J dropped 8; count of bases not matched to a gene: 12. CDR3 length: 14 amino acids. CDR3 sequence reads: CASRSGTGHLGYTF. As DNA, the CDR3 is TGTGCCAGCCGGAGCGGGACAGGGCATCTGGGCTACACCTTC.

The chain has TRBV5-1 and TRBJ2-2, with D maybe TRBD1 (5 bases). Per the germline V gene, CDR1 is SGHRS and CDR2 is YFSETQ. The CDR3 totals 15 residues. V was clipped by 0 bases and J by 4 bases, with 10 bases between them. The CDR3 loop reads CASSLEGQRTGELFF. CDR3 bases: TGCGCCAGCAGCTTGGAAGGACAACGCACCGGGGAGCTGTTTTTT.

The J gene is TRBJ2-7, the V gene TRBV5-6, with TRBD1 identical over 11 bases. Germline CDR1 SGHDT, CDR2 YYEEEE. The CDR3 extends over 16 amino acids. Unmatched junction bases numbered 12, after V lost 3 bases and J lost 7 bases. In DNA form, the CDR3 reads TGTGCCAGCAGCTACGAAAGCGGACAGGGGGCGAGGGAGCAGTACTTC. This codes for CASSYESGQGAREQYF. The whole variable domain, remainder taken from reference TRBV5-6 and TRBJ2-7, is DAGVTQSPTHLIKTRGQQVTLRCSPKSGHDTVSWYQQALGQGPQFIFQYYEEEERQRGNFPDRFSGHQFPNYSSELNVNALLLGDSALYLCASSYESGQGAREQYFGPGTRLTVT.

The chain couples TRBV28 to TRBJ1-2; 9 nucleotides line up with TRBD1. Unmatched junction bases numbered 15, after V lost 6 bases and J lost 4 bases. The germline CDR1 and CDR2 sequences are MDHEN and SYDVKM. This CDR3 region has 17 residues. The CDR3 DNA follows: TGTGCCAGCAGGGCGTCCGGGACAGGGCCCTGGAGCTATGGCTACACCTTC. Amino acids: CASRASGTGPWSYGYTF.

This clone turned up a few times. The chain carries TRBV28 and TRBJ1-3; 9 bases line up with TRBD1. The CDR3 runs 16 residues. Germline V gives CDR1 MDHEN, CDR2 SYDVKM. The trim removed 4 bases at V and 12 bases at J, leaving 16 bases unmatched. As DNA, the CDR3 is TGTGCCAGCAGTTCCCTAGGACAGGGGCGGCTTGGGAGCATATATTTT. This codes for CASSSLGQGRLGSIYF.

V gene TRBV28 combines with J gene TRBJ2-5; 11 positions agree with TRBD2. This CDR3 is built from 17 residues. V lost 3 bases and J lost 2; bases outside the gene matches: 8. Germline assignment: CDR1 MDHEN and CDR2 SYDVKM. This CDR3 is CASSLSLAGGGQETQYF. In nucleotides, the CDR3 is TGTGCCAGCAGTTTGAGTCTAGCGGGGGGAGGGCAAGAGACCCAGTACTTC.